This T cell receptor (beta chain) was recorded in a study of CD8+ T cells in alopecia areata. For the study at large: Oral tofacitinib, 5 to 10 mg twice daily, was given in an open-label trial. Patients remained on tofacitinib for 6 to 18 months and then went 6 months without it. Findings and limits, study-wide: Clonality exceeded that of normal scalp in lesional scalp, most notably in alopecia totalis/universalis.

Germline lookup yields CDR1 SGHRS and CDR2 YFSETQ. This CDR3 region has 18 residues. Germline trimming cut 4 bases from V and 4 bases from J; bases unmatched to any gene: 13. Details on this clone: Antigen: not known.

TCR sequencing used cDNA made by reverse transcription of extracted RNA. Some clones are missing from TCRdb's copy, which holds only in-frame ones; the method was immunoSEQ multiplex PCR. The table includes fewer than 200,000 clones, roughly 70% detected once. In alopecia areata patients, both lesional scalp punch biopsies and peripheral blood were collected. The origin of this receptor is a human donor with alopecia areata. The V gene is TRBV5-1, the J gene TRBJ2-3; 12 nucleotides agree with TRBD2. The source was CD8+ T cells sorted from blood, collected at week 0. The CDR3 DNA sequence: TGCGCCAGCAGCCTTCGACTAGCGGGGGCCTTAATCCCAGATACGCAGTATTTT. Amino acid sequence: CASSLRLAGALIPDTQYF.